These 14 T cell receptor beta chains came from one sample sequenced in a study of blood T cell repertoires in COVID-19. This table comes from immunoSEQ multiplex PCR, and its TCRdb copy is limited to in-frame clones, with some not included. The sample has tens of thousands of clones; about 87% are singletons. Material: peripheral blood. The origin of the receptors is a human donor in a cohort sampled during active COVID-19.

This clone was counted only a few times. V and J are TRBV30 and TRBJ2-5; 16 positions match TRBD2. Germline V gives CDR1 GTSNPN, CDR2 SVGIG (reference sequence). The CDR3 spans 16 residues. Unmatched junction bases numbered 8, after V lost 5 bases and J lost 5 bases. The CDR3 sequence: CAWGGTSGRARETQYF. The CDR3 nucleotides are TGTGCCTGGGGGGGGACTAGCGGGAGGGCCAGGGAGACCCAGTACTTC.

This clone was seen a handful of times. V is TRBV7-9 and J is TRBJ2-2; perhaps TRBD1 as D (6 bases). The germline V and J ends were trimmed by 5 bases and 0 bases, with 19 bases remaining between them. Germline lookup yields CDR1 SEHNR and CDR2 FQNEAQ (reference sequence). This CDR3 spans 18 amino acids. The CDR3 sequence: CASSATGYGEPNTGELFF. The DNA of the CDR3 is TGTGCCAGCAGCGCTACAGGGTACGGGGAACCGAACACCGGGGAGCTGTTTTTT. Drawing the rest from reference TRBV7-9 and TRBJ2-2, the complete variable domain is DTGVSQNPRHKITKRGQNVTFRCDPISEHNRLYWYRQTLGQGPEFLTYFQNEAQLEKSRLLSDRFSAERPKGSFSTLEIQRTEQGDSAMYLCASSATGYGEPNTGELFFGEGSRLTVL.

This chain connects TRBV7-9 to TRBJ2-3, with TRBD2 as a possible D gene (6 bases). Trimming removed 2 bases from V and 2 bases from J, with 11 bases in between. The CDR3 runs 15 residues. The germline V gene has CDR1 SEHNR and CDR2 FQNEAQ (reference sequence). CDR3 bases: TGTGCCAGCAGCTTAACGCTAGCGTCCACAGATACGCAGTATTTT. Translating gives CASSLTLASTDTQYF.

The chain employs TRBV27 and TRBJ1-2, with TRBD1 matching over 12 bases. The CDR3 totals 17 residues. J was trimmed by 5 bases and V by 6 bases; bases with no gene match: 13. Germline CDR1 and CDR2: MNHEY and SMNVEV (reference sequence). The CDR3 spells CASSRTGTGGGRYGYTF. The CDR3 DNA reads TGTGCCAGCAGCCGAACCGGGACAGGGGGCGGTCGTTATGGCTACACCTTC.

The gene calls are TRBV7-6 and TRBJ2-7; 7 positions agree with TRBD1. J was trimmed by 5 bases and V by 5 bases; bases with no gene match: 6. Germline V gives CDR1 SGHVS, CDR2 FNYEAQ. The CDR3 contains 13 residues. The chain's CDR3 is CASSVTGVHEQYF. The CDR3 DNA is TGTGCCAGCAGCGTTACAGGGGTCCACGAGCAGTACTTC. The full variable domain, completed using reference TRBV7-6 and TRBJ2-7, is GAGVSQSPRYKVTKRGQDVALRCDPISGHVSLYWYRQALGQGPEFLTYFNYEAQQDKSGLPNDRFSAERPEGSISTLTIQRTEQRDSAMYRCASSVTGVHEQYFGPGTRLTVT.

This chain connects TRBV24-1 to TRBJ2-1, with a tentative D call TRBD2 (6 bases). V dropped 1 base and J dropped 6 bases, with 12 bases sitting between them. CDR1 is KGHDR, CDR2 SFDVKD, per germline. The CDR3 spans 15 residues. CDR3 residues: CATSDLDGDFNEQFF. CDR3 nucleotides: TGTGCCACCAGTGATTTAGATGGGGACTTCAATGAGCAGTTCTTC.

The rearrangement uses TRBV6-5 and TRBJ1-1, with TRBD1 matching 12 bases. After removal of 6 bases from V and 5 bases from J, the junction contained 4 bases not matched to a gene. CDR1 is MNHEY, CDR2 SVGAGI, per germline. This CDR3 spans 14 amino acids. The CDR3 DNA sequence: TGTGCCAGCAGGGGACAGGGGGCGTATACTGAAGCTTTCTTT. Its translation is CASRGQGAYTEAFF.

This chain uses TRBV6-1 with TRBJ2-7; TRBD1 matches at 10 bases. CDR1 and CDR2 from the germline V gene are MNHNS and SASEGT. J lost 1 base, V lost 3 bases, and 3 bases had no gene match. This CDR3 has 15 residues. CDR3 nucleotide sequence: TGTGCCAGCAGTGATCCGGGACAGGGGTCCTACGAGCAGTACTTC. It encodes CASSDPGQGSYEQYF.

The genes are TRBV7-9 and TRBJ2-3; TRBD1 might be the D (5 bases). V shed 2 bases and J shed 5 bases, with 11 bases lying between them. The germline V gene encodes CDR1 SEHNR and CDR2 FQNEAQ (reference sequence). The length of the CDR3 is 14 residues. In DNA form, the CDR3 reads TGTGCCAGCAGCTTAACCGGCGGACAAGATACGCAGTATTTT. Encoded protein: CASSLTGGQDTQYF.

Notes on this clone: This sample includes further DNA sequences coding for the same CDR3. The rearrangement links TRBV3-1 (or the pseudogene TRBV3-2) to TRBJ2-7; D gene unclear. CDR1 is LGHDT and CDR2 is YNNKEL in the germline V gene (reference sequence). The CDR3 loop spans 11 amino acids. V shed 1 base and J shed 5 bases, with 3 bases lying between them. CDR3 amino acids: CASSQVDEQYF. DNA for the CDR3: TGTGCCAGCAGCCAAGTAGACGAGCAGTACTTC.

The gene calls are TRBV7-9 and TRBJ1-2; D gene unclear. This CDR3 is built from 13 residues. CDR1 SEHNR and CDR2 FQNEAQ come from the germline V gene (reference sequence). V lost 5 bases and J 3 bases, leaving 10 bases between the germline ends. The CDR3 sequence is CASSLLSDYGYTF. The CDR3 DNA follows: TGTGCCAGCAGCCTACTTTCGGACTATGGCTACACCTTC. Complete variable domain (other parts from reference TRBV7-9 and TRBJ1-2): DTGVSQNPRHKITKRGQNVTFRCDPISEHNRLYWYRQTLGQGPEFLTYFQNEAQLEKSRLLSDRFSAERPKGSFSTLEIQRTEQGDSAMYLCASSLLSDYGYTFGSGTRLTVV.

The rearrangement joins TRBV30 to TRBJ1-6, with a weak D call TRBD1 (6 bases). Germline V gene lookup returns CDR1 GTSNPN and CDR2 SVGIG (reference sequence). The CDR3 runs to 13 residues. Trimming removed 1 base from V and 10 bases from J, with 11 bases in between. The CDR3 region is CAWSGQEESPLHF. The CDR3 DNA reads TGTGCCTGGAGTGGACAGGAGGAATCACCCCTCCACTTT.

CDR3: CASSVAGGAGPNEKLFF. The CDR3 region has the DNA TGTGCCAGCAGCGTAGCAGGCGGGGCAGGCCCTAATGAAAAACTGTTTTTT. The chain recombines TRBV9 with TRBJ1-4; TRBD1 is a possible D gene (5 bases). V was shortened by 0 bases and J by 3 bases, with 15 bases between the two germline ends. Looked up from germline, CDR1 is SGDLS and CDR2 is YYNGEE. The CDR3 extends over 17 amino acids.

This clone was recorded once. Here the CDR3 reads CASRAVNQPQHF. In DNA, the CDR3 is TGTGCCAGCAGAGCGGTTAATCAGCCCCAGCATTTT. The chain uses TRBV6-5 and TRBJ1-5; no definite D call. The CDR3 is 12 amino acids. CDR1 is MNHEY and CDR2 is SVGAGI in the germline V gene. V lost 6 bases and J lost 4, with 7 bases in between.